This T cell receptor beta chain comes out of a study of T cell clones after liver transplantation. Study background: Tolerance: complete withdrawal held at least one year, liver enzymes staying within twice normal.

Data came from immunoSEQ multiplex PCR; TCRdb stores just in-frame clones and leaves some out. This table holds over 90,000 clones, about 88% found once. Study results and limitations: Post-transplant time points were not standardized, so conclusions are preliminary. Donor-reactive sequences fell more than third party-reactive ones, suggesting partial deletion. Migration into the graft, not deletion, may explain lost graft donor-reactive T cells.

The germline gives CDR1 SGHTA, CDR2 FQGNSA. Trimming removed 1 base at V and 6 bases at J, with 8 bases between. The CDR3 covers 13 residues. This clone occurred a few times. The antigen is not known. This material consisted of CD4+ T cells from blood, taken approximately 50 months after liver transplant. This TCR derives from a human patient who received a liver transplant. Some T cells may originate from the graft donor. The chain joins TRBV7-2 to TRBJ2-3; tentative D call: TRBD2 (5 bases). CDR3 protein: CASSLGPGDTQYF. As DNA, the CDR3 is TGTGCCAGCAGCTTAGGTCCGGGGGATACGCAGTATTTT.